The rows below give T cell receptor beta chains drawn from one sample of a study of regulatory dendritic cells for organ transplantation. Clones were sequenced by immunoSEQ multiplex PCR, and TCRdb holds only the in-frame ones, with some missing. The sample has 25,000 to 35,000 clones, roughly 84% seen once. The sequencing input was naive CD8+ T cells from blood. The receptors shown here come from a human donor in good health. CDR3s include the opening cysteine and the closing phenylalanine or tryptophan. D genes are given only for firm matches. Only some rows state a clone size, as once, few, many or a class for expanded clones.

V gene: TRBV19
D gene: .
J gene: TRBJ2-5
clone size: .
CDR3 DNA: TGTGCCAGTGGGCTGGGAGAAGAGACCCAGTACTTC
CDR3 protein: CASGLGEETQYF

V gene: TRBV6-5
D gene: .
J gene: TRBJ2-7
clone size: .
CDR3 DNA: TGTGCCAGCAGGCGAACAGGGACCGAGCAGTACTTC
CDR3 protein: CASRRTGTEQYF

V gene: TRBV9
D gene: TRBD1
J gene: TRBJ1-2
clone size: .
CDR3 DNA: TGTGCCAGCAGCGCCCAGGGGGTTGACTATGGCTACACCTTC
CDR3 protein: CASSAQGVDYGYTF

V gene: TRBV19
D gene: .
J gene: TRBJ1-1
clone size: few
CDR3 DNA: TGTGCCAGTAGTATGGCCAGGAACACTGAAGCTTTCTTT
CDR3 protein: CASSMARNTEAFF

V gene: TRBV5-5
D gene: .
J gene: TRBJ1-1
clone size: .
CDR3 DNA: TGTGCCAGCAGCAGGACGGGGGTGAACACTGAAGCTTTCTTT
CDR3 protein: CASSRTGVNTEAFF

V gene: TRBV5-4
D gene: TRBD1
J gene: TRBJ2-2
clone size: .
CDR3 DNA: TGTGCCAGCGAGTCGGGGGACAGGGTTAACACCGGGGAGCTGTTTTTT
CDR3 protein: CASESGDRVNTGELFF

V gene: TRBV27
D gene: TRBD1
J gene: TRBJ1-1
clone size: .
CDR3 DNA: TGTGCCAGCAGCCCATTTGACAGGGGCACTGAAGCTTTCTTT
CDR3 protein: CASSPFDRGTEAFF

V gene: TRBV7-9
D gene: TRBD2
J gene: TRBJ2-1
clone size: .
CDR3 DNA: TGTGCCAGCAGTTCACCGACTAGCGGGGGGTACAATGAGCAGTTCTTC
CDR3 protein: CASSSPTSGGYNEQFF

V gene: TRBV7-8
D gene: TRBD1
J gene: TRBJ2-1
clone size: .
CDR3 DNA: TGTGCCAGCAGCCCTAGACAGGGCGGTCGCAATGAGCAGTTCTTC
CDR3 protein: CASSPRQGGRNEQFF

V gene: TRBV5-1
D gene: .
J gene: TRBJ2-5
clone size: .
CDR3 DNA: TGCGCCAGCAGCTTGGTGGCTGGGGCTAGCGATATTCACCAAGAGACCCAGTACTTC
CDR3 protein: CASSLVAGASDIHQETQYF

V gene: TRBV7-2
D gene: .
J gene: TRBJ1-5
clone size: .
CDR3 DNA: TGTGCCAGCAGCTTAGCCGGTGGGGGGGACGATCAGCCCCAGCATTTT
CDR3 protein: CASSLAGGGDDQPQHF

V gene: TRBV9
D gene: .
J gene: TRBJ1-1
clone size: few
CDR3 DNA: TGTGCCAGCAGCGTAGGTTCGGGAGGGGCTGAAGCTTTCTTT
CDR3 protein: CASSVGSGGAEAFF

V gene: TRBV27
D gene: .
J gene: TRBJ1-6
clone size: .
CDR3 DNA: TGTGCCAGCAGTTTAACAGTCGGCCTCAGCTCCTATAATTCACCCCTCCACTTT
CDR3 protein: CASSLTVGLSSYNSPLHF

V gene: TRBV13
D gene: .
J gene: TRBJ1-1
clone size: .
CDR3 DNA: TGTGCCAGCAGCTTGCGCACTGAAGCTTTCTTT
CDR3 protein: CASSLRTEAFF

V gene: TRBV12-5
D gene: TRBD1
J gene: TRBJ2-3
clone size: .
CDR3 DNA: TGTGCTAGTGGTTTGCTGACAGGGGCAAACACAGATACGCAGTATTTT
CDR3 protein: CASGLLTGANTDTQYF

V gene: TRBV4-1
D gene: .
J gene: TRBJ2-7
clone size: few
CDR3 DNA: TGCGCCAGCAGCCAAGATGCCGGGGACGAGCAGTACTTC
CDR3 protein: CASSQDAGDEQYF

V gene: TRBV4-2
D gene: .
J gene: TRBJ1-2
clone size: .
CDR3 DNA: TGTGCCAGCAGCCAAGAACTGAACCCTAACTATGGCTACACCTTC
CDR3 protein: CASSQELNPNYGYTF

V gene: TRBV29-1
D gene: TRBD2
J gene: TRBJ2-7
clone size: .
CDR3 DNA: TGCAGCGTGAGACTAGCGGGGGGTTCCTACGAGCAGTACTTC
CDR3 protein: CSVRLAGGSYEQYF

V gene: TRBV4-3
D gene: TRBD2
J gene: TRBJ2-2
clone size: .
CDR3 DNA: TGCGCCAGCAGCCTAAGACTAGCGGGGGGGTCCGGGGAGCTGTTTTTT
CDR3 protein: CASSLRLAGGSGELFF

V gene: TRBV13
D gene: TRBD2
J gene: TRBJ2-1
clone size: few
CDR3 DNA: TGTGCCAGCACAGCGGGGGGCTACAATGAGCAGTTCTTC
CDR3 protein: CASTAGGYNEQFF

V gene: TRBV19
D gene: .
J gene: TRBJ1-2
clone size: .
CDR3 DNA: TGTGCCAGTAGTACTAGGACACCGAACTATGGCTACACCTTC
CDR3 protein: CASSTRTPNYGYTF

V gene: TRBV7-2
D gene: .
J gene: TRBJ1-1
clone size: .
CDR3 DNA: TGTGCCAGCAGCTTAGACCGGACTACTGAAGCTTTCTTT
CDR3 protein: CASSLDRTTEAFF

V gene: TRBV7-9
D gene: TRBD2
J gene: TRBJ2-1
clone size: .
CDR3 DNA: TGTGCCAGCGTTCTAGCGGGGGGCAATGAGCAGTTCTTC
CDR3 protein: CASVLAGGNEQFF

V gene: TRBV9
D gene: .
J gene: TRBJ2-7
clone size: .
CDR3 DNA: TGTGCCAGCAGCGAACGGACAGACAGCTCCTACGAGCAGTACTTC
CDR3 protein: CASSERTDSSYEQYF

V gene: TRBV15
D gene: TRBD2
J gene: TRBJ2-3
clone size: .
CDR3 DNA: TGTGCCACCAGCAGAGATGGGGGCGGGGGGGCAGATACGCAGTATTTT
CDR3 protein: CATSRDGGGGADTQYF

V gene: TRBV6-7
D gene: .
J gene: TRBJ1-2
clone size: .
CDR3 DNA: TGTGCCAGCAGTGTGAAGGGGGGGTCCTATGGCTACACCTTC
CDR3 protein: CASSVKGGSYGYTF

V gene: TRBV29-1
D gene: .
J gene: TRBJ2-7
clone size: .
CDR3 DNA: TGCAGCGTTGAGCAGGGTTACTACGAGCAGTACTTC
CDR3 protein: CSVEQGYYEQYF

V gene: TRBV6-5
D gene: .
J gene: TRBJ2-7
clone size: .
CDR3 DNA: TGTGCCAGCAGTTACTCGGTGGGGGGTCGGGTCTACGAGCAGTACTTC
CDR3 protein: CASSYSVGGRVYEQYF

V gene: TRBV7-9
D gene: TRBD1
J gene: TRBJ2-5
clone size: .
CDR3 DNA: TGTGCCAGCAGCTCGCGCCTACAGGGGAATGAGACCCAGTACTTC
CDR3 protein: CASSSRLQGNETQYF

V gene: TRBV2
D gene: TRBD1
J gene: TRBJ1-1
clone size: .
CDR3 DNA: TGTGCCAGCAGTGAAACAAGGGGGACAGGGGGCCCACTCCCCACTGAAGCTTTCTTT
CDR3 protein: CASSETRGTGGPLPTEAFF

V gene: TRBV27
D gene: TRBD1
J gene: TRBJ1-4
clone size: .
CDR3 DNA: TGTGCCAGCAGTCCGGGGGACAGGGGTACGGCCAGTGGGGAAAAACTGTTTTTT
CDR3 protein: CASSPGDRGTASGEKLFF

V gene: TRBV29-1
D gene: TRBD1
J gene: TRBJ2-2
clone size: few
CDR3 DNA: TGCAGCGTTGAGGGACAGGGCTGGGCCGGGGAGCTGTTTTTT
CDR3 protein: CSVEGQGWAGELFF

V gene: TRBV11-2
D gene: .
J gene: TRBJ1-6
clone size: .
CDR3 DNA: TGTGCCAGCAGCTTAAGTAGCTCCTATAATTCACCCCTCCACTTT
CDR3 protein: CASSLSSSYNSPLHF

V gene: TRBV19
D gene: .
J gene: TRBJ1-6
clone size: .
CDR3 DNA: TGTGCCAGTAGTATATCGGGGGGCGGGAATTCACCCCTCCACTTT
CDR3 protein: CASSISGGGNSPLHF

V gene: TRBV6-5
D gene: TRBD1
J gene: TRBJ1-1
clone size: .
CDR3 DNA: TGTGCCAGCCTTTCGGCGGGACAGATGAACACTGAAGCTTTCTTT
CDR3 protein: CASLSAGQMNTEAFF

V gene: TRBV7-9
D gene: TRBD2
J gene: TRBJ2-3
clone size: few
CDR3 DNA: TGTGCCAGCAGCTTAGACGGGGGGGCTGGAGATACGCAGTATTTT
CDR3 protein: CASSLDGGAGDTQYF

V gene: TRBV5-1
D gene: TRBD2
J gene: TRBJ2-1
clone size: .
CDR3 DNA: TGCGCCAGCAGCTGGCCCACGATAGCGGGGGGCAATGAGCAGTTCTTC
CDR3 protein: CASSWPTIAGGNEQFF

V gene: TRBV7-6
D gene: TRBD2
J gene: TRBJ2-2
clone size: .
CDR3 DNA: TGTGCCAGCAGCTTAGAACTAGCGGGCACCGGGGAGCTGTTTTTT
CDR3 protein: CASSLELAGTGELFF

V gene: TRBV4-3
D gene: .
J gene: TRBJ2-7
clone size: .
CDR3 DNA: TGCGCCAGCAGCCAAGATTGGCCAGGGTCCTACGAGCAGTACTTC
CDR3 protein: CASSQDWPGSYEQYF

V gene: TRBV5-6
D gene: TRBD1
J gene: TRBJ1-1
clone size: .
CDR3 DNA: TGTGCCAGCAGCTTTCGGGACAGGAACACTGAAGCTTTCTTT
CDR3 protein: CASSFRDRNTEAFF

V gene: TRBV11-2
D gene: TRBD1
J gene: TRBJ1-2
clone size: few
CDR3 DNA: TGTGCCAGCAGCTTTAACAGGGGCTATGGCTACACCTTC
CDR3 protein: CASSFNRGYGYTF

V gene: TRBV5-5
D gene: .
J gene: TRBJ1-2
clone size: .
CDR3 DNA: TGTGCCAGCAGCCCGGGGGGAGGGAGCGTGAGCTATGGCTACACCTTC
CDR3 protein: CASSPGGGSVSYGYTF

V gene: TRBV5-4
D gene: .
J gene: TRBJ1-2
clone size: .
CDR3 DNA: TGTGCCAGCAGCTCCGCGGGGACGATTAACTATGGCTACACCTTC
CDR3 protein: CASSSAGTINYGYTF

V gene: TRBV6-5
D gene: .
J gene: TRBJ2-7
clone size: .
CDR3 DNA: TGTGCCAGCAGTTACGATGGGACTTCCCTCGAGCAGTACTTC
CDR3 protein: CASSYDGTSLEQYF

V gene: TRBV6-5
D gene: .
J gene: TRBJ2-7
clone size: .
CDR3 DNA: TGTGCCACCGCGACGTCGGCGGGGAACTACGAGCAGTACTTC
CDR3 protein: CATATSAGNYEQYF

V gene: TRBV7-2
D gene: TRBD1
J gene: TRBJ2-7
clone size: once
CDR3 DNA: TGTGCCAGCAGTCTCGGCAGGGGGATGTACGAGCAGTACTTC
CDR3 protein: CASSLGRGMYEQYF

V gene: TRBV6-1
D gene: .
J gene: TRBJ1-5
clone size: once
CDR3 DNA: TGTGCCACCACTACCGGGTTCGATAAGAAGCCCCAGCATTTT
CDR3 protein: CATTTGFDKKPQHF

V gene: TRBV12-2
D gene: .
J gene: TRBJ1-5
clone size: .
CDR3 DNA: TGTGCAAGTCGCCTCGTCGGGAGGGGCCTGTTAAATCAGCCCCAGCATTTT
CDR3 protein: CASRLVGRGLLNQPQHF

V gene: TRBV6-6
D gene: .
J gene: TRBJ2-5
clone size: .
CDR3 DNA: TGTGCCAGCAGTTACCGGACAGTCCAAGAGACCCAGTACTTC
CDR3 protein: CASSYRTVQETQYF

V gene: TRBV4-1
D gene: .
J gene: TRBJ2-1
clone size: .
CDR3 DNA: TGCGCCAGCAGCCAAGATCAGGACAACTCCTACAATGAGCAGTTCTTC
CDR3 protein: CASSQDQDNSYNEQFF

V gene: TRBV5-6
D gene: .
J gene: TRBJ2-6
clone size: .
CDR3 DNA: TGTGCCAGCAGCTTGTCGGGATTCCCGGCTGGGGCCAACGTCCTGACTTTC
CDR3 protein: CASSLSGFPAGANVLTF

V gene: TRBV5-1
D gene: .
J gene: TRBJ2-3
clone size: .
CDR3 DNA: TGCGCCAGCAGCTTGGATCGGTCAGATACGCAGTATTTT
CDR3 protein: CASSLDRSDTQYF

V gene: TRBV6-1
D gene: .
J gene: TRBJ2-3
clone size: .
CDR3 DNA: TGTGCCAGCAGTGAAGCGCTCCTAGCGAGCACAGATACGCAGTATTTT
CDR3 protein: CASSEALLASTDTQYF

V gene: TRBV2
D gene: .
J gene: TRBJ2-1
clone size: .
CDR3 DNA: TGTGCCAGCAGTGAAGAGGGCAGGGCCAATGAGCAGTTCTTC
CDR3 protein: CASSEEGRANEQFF

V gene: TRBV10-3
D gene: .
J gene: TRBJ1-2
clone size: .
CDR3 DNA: TGTGCCATCAGTGAGGAGGGTAACTATGGCTACACCTTC
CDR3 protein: CAISEEGNYGYTF

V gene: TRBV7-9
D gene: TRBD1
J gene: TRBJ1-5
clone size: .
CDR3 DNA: TGTGCCAGCAGCTTTGGGGCCTCGGGACAGAATCTCCATCAGCCCCAGCATTTT
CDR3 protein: CASSFGASGQNLHQPQHF

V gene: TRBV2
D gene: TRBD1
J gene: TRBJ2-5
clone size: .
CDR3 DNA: TGTGCCAGCAGTGTGCGCTCGGGGGGACAGGGGGTGCAGACCCAGTACTTC
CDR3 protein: CASSVRSGGQGVQTQYF

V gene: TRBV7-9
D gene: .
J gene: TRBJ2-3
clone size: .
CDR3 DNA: TGTGCCAGCAGCTTTCTTGGCTCCATAGATACGCAGTATTTT
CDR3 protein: CASSFLGSIDTQYF

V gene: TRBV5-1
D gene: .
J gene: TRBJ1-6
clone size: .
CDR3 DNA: TGCGCCAGCAGCTTGTATGGACAGTATAATTCACCCCTCCACTTT
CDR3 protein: CASSLYGQYNSPLHF